The 23 T cell receptor beta chains below come from one sample, sequenced in a study of blood T cell repertoires in COVID-19 (TCRdb year 2020). Libraries came from the immunoSEQ multiplex PCR assay. As stored in TCRdb, this immuneACCESS dataset retains in-frame rearrangements with V and J assigned. A fraction of the clones does not appear; measured against another copy, unresolved V genes explain less than half of the discrepancy, and the remainder lacks a known reason. Present in this sample are around 100,000 clones, 65% to 75% of which were seen just once. The leading ten clones occupy approximately 6.2% of the sample. The sequenced material came from peripheral blood. The receptor set was obtained from a man older than 75 with acute or convalescent COVID-19.

This chain links TRBV7-2 with TRBJ1-1; D is ambiguous. This CDR3 spans 13 amino acids. The V end was cut by 8 bases, the J end by 0 bases, with 10 bases between. The germline V gene has CDR1 SGHTA and CDR2 FQGNSA. This CDR3 is CASLGQLNTEAFF. CDR3 sequence (DNA): TGTGCCAGCTTGGGCCAGCTGAACACTGAAGCTTTCTTT.

The CDR3 DNA reads TGTGCCAGTAGTACCGGGACTAGCGGATACAATGAGCAGTTCTTC. It codes for CASSTGTSGYNEQFF. The chain joins TRBV19 to TRBJ2-1; TRBD2 aligns across 11 bases. Germline CDR1 and CDR2: LNHDA and SQIVND (reference sequence). This CDR3 is 15 amino acids long. The ends lost 4 bases at V and 4 bases at J; junction bases unmatched: 3.

This clone showed up just a few times. This chain joins TRBV3-1 (or the pseudogene TRBV3-2) and TRBJ2-7; possible D gene TRBD1, 5 bases. Germline V gene lookup returns CDR1 LGHDT and CDR2 YNNKEL (reference sequence). Trimming stripped 8 bases from V and 5 bases from J, with 10 bases between. This CDR3 comprises 11 residues. CDR3 loop: CASLRVHEQYF. The CDR3 DNA sequence: TGTGCCAGCCTCAGGGTCCACGAGCAGTACTTC.

V gene TRBV28 combines with J gene TRBJ2-1; TRBD2 aligns across 7 bases. V lost 6 bases, J lost 2 bases, and 10 bases stayed unmatched. Germline values: CDR1 MDHEN, CDR2 SYDVKM. The CDR3 covers 16 residues. CDR3 region: CASSQVAGFTYNEQFF. CDR3 nucleotides: TGTGCCAGCAGCCAGGTAGCGGGTTTTACCTACAATGAGCAGTTCTTC.

For this clone: The sample holds other DNA sequences that translate to the same CDR3. This CDR3 reads CASSRVGGYEQYF. For the CDR3, the DNA is TGTGCCAGCTCACGAGTGGGCGGGTACGAGCAGTACTTC. The chain links TRBV18 to TRBJ2-7, with D maybe TRBD2 (5 bases). Trimming stripped 4 bases from V and 4 bases from J, with 11 bases between. The CDR3 extends over 13 amino acids. CDR1 and CDR2 from the germline V gene are KGHSH and LQKENI.

This chain links TRBV7-2 with TRBJ1-6, with D perhaps TRBD1 (5 bases). The ends were cut back, 1 base at V and 7 bases at J, with 14 bases in the middle. Looked up from germline, CDR1 is SGHTA and CDR2 is FQGNSA. The CDR3 extends over 16 amino acids. CDR3 sequence: CASSLGEGRANSPLHF. The CDR3 DNA is TGTGCCAGCAGCTTAGGAGAGGGGAGGGCGAATTCACCCCTCCACTTT.

V is TRBV7-8 and J is TRBJ1-3; D remains ambiguous. The CDR3 is 13 residues long. V dropped 3 bases and J dropped 2 bases, with 5 bases sitting between them. From germline, CDR1 is SGHVS and CDR2 FQNEAQ. CDR3 in amino acids: CASSFIAGNTIYF. The DNA for the CDR3 is TGTGCCAGCAGCTTTATAGCTGGAAACACCATATATTTT. Variable domain in full (rest from reference TRBV7-8 and TRBJ1-3): GAGVSQSPRYKVAKRGQDVALRCDPISGHVSLFWYQQALGQGPEFLTYFQNEAQLDKSGLPSDRFFAERPEGSVSTLKIQRTQQEDSAVYLCASSFIAGNTIYFGEGSWLTVV.

This clone was counted only a few times. The chain has TRBV9 and TRBJ2-3, with unresolved D. Germline CDR1 is SGDLS and CDR2 is YYNGEE. The length of the CDR3 is 13 residues. V was cut by 0 bases and J by 7 bases, with 9 bases left in between. In DNA, the CDR3 is TGTGCCAGCAGCGTAGTATCAGATAATACGCAGTATTTT. It encodes CASSVVSDNTQYF.

This chain links TRBV6-5 with TRBJ1-5, with no clear D. Trimming pared 0 bases from V and 9 bases from J, leaving 18 bases between. Germline lookup yields CDR1 MNHEY and CDR2 SVGAGI. The CDR3 runs 16 residues. The CDR3 nucleotides read TGTGCCAGCAGTTACTCGATGAGCACAGCCGCCGCGCCCCAGCATTTT. Amino acid sequence: CASSYSMSTAAAPQHF.

The chain uses TRBV2 and TRBJ1-1, with D possibly TRBD1 on 5 matching bases. This CDR3 region has 13 residues. V lost 4 bases and J 7 bases, leaving 13 bases between the germline ends. Looked up from germline, CDR1 is SNHLY and CDR2 is FYNNEI. CDR3 residues: CASSVARANEAFF. DNA of the CDR3: TGTGCCAGCAGTGTCGCCAGGGCTAATGAAGCTTTCTTT.

The genes are TRBV7-9 and TRBJ2-1; 9 bases are shared with TRBD2. Germline trimming cut 3 bases from V and 7 bases from J; bases unmatched to any gene: 4. Per germline, CDR1 SEHNR and CDR2 FQNEAQ (reference sequence). CDR3 length equals 14 residues. The CDR3 spells CASSFAGGGNEQFF. In DNA form, the CDR3 reads TGTGCCAGCAGCTTCGCGGGAGGGGGTAATGAGCAGTTCTTC. The full variable domain, with the rest looked up from reference TRBV7-9 and TRBJ2-1, is DTGVSQNPRHKITKRGQNVTFRCDPISEHNRLYWYRQTLGQGPEFLTYFQNEAQLEKSRLLSDRFSAERPKGSFSTLEIQRTEQGDSAMYLCASSFAGGGNEQFFGPGTRLTVL.

Concerning this clone: This CDR3 is also generated by other DNA sequences in the sample. The rearrangement joins TRBV11-3 to TRBJ2-7; TRBD1 is a possible D gene (5 bases). This CDR3 is built from 16 residues. Trimming removed 0 bases from V and 2 bases from J, with 14 bases in between. CDR1 and CDR2 (germline): SGHNT, YENEEA. The CDR3 region is CASSLEKGPGTYEQYF. For the CDR3, the DNA is TGTGCCAGCAGCTTAGAGAAGGGCCCAGGGACCTACGAGCAGTACTTC.

The chain is built from TRBV28 and TRBJ2-1, with TRBD2 identical over 12 bases. The CDR3 has 18 amino acids. CDR1 is MDHEN, CDR2 SYDVKM, per germline. J was trimmed by 3 bases and V by 7 bases; bases with no gene match: 13. CDR3 bases: TGTGCCAGCACTAGTTCGGGGGCTAGCGGGAGGGTCTACAATGAGCAGTTCTTC. Translating it yields CASTSSGASGRVYNEQFF.

The chain carries TRBV28 and TRBJ2-1; 8 nucleotides line up with TRBD2. Per germline, CDR1 MDHEN and CDR2 SYDVKM. The junction had 6 bases not matched to a gene; V was cut back by 5 bases and J by 9 bases. This CDR3 comprises 13 residues. The CDR3: CASSKPGLGEQFF. The CDR3 DNA follows: TGTGCCAGCAGTAAACCGGGACTAGGTGAGCAGTTCTTC.

The table lists this clone with a count of one. The rearrangement uses TRBV6-6 and TRBJ2-7, with a weak D call TRBD2 (7 bases). This CDR3 comprises 13 residues. Germline values: CDR1 MNHNY, CDR2 SVGAGI (reference sequence). V lost 6 bases to trimming and J lost 6 bases, with 15 bases between them. Here the CDR3 reads CASSRGGPREQYF. DNA of the CDR3: TGTGCCAGCAGCCGCGGGGGCCCACGCGAGCAGTACTTC.

The CDR3 loop reads CASSSPGDVYSPLHF. The CDR3 DNA sequence: TGTGCCAGCAGTTCCCCGGGAGATGTGTATTCACCCCTCCACTTT. The chain combines TRBV28 with TRBJ1-6; D gene unclear. V was clipped by 4 bases and J by 8 bases, with 15 bases between them. Germline CDR1 is MDHEN and CDR2 is SYDVKM. This CDR3 is built from 15 residues.

This clone was detected a few times. V is TRBV20-1 and J is TRBJ2-5; 7 positions match TRBD2. Germline V CDR1 and CDR2: DFQATT, SNEGSKA (reference sequence). Germline trimming cut 3 bases from V and 2 bases from J; bases unmatched to any gene: 3. The CDR3 runs to 13 residues. CDR3 sequence: CSASRGGQETQYF. DNA of the CDR3: TGCAGTGCTAGTCGGGGAGGGCAAGAGACCCAGTACTTC.

V and J are TRBV10-1 and TRBJ2-1, with a tentative D call TRBD1 (7 bases). CDR3 length: 16 residues. The germline gives CDR1 WNHNN, CDR2 SYGVQD (reference sequence). Trimming pared 4 bases from V and 7 bases from J, leaving 20 bases between. The CDR3 here is CASSAQGVLASNEQFF. CDR3 in DNA: TGCGCCAGCAGTGCGCAGGGGGTACTAGCCTCTAATGAGCAGTTCTTC.

This clone was detected a few times. The rearrangement uses TRBV4-2 and TRBJ2-3; the match to TRBD2 covers 8 bases. Germline CDR1 reads LGHNA; CDR2 reads YNFKEQ. This CDR3 spans 15 amino acids. V lost 4 bases, J lost 7 bases, and 10 bases stayed unmatched. CDR3 sequence (DNA): TGTGCCAGCAGCCCGGGGGGGATGCTACAAAATACGCAGTATTTT. It codes for CASSPGGMLQNTQYF.

The chain carries TRBV7-8 and TRBJ1-2; D perhaps matches TRBD1 (6 bases). Germline assignment: CDR1 SGHVS and CDR2 FQNEAQ. V was trimmed by 0 bases and J by 3 bases, leaving 8 bases between them. This CDR3 region has 14 residues. The CDR3 bases are TGTGCCAGCAGCTTAGCGGCAGGGGACTATGGCTACACCTTC. Its protein is CASSLAAGDYGYTF.

The J gene is TRBJ1-1, the V gene TRBV5-6; D is possibly TRBD1 (6 bases). Per germline, CDR1 SGHDT and CDR2 YYEEEE. The CDR3 has 16 residues. Trimming stripped 0 bases from V and 1 base from J, with 13 bases between. CDR3 amino acids: CASSLGGGARNTEAFF. Here the CDR3 DNA reads TGTGCCAGCAGCTTGGGAGGGGGAGCAAGGAACACTGAAGCTTTCTTT.

V gene TRBV27 combines with J gene TRBJ2-6; maybe TRBD1 (6 bases). CDR1 MNHEY and CDR2 SMNVEV come from the germline V gene (reference sequence). Trimming removed 5 bases at V and 0 bases at J, with 14 bases between. The CDR3 length is 17 residues. DNA of the CDR3: TGTGCCAGCAGTGCGCAGGGGCTGGGCTCTGGGGCCAACGTCCTGACTTTC. Translation: CASSAQGLGSGANVLTF.

The chain employs TRBV18 and TRBJ1-2; D remains ambiguous. The CDR3 runs 16 residues. Trimming took 2 bases from V and 5 from J, leaving 18 bases between them. Germline assignment: CDR1 KGHSH and CDR2 LQKENI. In nucleotides, the CDR3 is TGTGCCAGCTCACCAACGGGTGAAGGGCGGGGATATGGCTACACCTTC. This codes for CASSPTGEGRGYGYTF.